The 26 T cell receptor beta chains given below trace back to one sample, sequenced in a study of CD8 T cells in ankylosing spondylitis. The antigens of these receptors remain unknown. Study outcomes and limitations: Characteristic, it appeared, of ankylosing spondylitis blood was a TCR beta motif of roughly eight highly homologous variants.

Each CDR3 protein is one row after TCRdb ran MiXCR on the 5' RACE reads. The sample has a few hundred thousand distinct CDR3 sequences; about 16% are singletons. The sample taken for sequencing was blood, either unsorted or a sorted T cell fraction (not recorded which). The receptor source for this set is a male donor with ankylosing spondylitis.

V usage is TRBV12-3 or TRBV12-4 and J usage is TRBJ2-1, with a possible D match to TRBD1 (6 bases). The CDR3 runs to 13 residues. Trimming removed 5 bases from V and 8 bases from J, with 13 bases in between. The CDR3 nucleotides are TGTGCCAGCAGTCGAGGGGGTTCCGATGAGCAGTTCTTC. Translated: CASSRGGSDEQFF.

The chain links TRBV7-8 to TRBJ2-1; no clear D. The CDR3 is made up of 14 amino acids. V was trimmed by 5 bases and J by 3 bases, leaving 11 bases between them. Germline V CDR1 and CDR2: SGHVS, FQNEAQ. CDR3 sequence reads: CASSPPGLYNEQFF. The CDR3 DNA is TGTGCCAGCAGCCCCCCCGGCCTCTACAATGAGCAGTTCTTC.

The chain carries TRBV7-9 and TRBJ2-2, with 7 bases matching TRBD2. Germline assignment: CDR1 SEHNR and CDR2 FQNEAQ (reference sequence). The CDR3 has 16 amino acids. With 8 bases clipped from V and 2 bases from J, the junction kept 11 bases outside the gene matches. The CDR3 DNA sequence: TGTGCCAGCGGTGGGGTGACTAGCCTAAACACCGGGGAGCTGTTTTTT. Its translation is CASGGVTSLNTGELFF.

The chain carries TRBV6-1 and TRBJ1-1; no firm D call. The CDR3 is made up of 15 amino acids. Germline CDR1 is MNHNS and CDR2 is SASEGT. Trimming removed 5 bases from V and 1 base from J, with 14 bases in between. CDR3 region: CASSRRRDKNTEAFF. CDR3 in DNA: TGTGCCAGCAGTCGCCGACGGGATAAGAACACTGAAGCTTTCTTT.

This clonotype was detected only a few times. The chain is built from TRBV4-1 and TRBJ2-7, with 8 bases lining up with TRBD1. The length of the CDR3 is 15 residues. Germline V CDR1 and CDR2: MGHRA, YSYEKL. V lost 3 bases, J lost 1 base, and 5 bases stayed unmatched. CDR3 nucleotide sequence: TGCGCCAGCAGCCAGACGGACAGGGCATCCTACGAGCAGTACTTC. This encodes CASSQTDRASYEQYF.

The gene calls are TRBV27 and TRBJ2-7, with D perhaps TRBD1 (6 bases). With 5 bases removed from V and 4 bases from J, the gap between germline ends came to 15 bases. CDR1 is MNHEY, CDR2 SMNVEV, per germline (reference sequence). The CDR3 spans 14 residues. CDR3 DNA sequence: TGTGCCAGCAGTGTAAGGGGGAATGAGTACGAGCAGTACTTC. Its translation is CASSVRGNEYEQYF.

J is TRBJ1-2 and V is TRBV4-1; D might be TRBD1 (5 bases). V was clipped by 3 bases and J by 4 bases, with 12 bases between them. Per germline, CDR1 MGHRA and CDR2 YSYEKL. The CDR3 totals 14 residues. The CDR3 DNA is TGCGCCAGCAGCCAGACCGGGACTCTCTATGGCTACACCTTC. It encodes CASSQTGTLYGYTF.

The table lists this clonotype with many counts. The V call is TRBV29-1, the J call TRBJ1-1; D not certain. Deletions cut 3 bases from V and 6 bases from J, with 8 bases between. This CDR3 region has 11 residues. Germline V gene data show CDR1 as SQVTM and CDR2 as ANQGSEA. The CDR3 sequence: CSVDQPAEAFF. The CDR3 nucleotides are TGCAGCGTTGATCAACCTGCTGAAGCTTTCTTT.

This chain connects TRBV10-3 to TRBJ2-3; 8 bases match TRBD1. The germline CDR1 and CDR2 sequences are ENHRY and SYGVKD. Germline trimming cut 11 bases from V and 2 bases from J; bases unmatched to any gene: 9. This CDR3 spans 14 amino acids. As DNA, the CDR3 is TGTGCCTCGGGGACAGGCGGCCCCACAGATACGCAGTATTTT. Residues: CASGTGGPTDTQYF.

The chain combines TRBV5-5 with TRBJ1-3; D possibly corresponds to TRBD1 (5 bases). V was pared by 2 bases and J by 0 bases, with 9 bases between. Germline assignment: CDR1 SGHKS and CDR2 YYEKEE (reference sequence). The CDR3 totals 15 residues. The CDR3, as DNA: TGTGCCAGCAGCTTCGGGGCCCACTCTGGAAACACCATATATTTT. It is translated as CASSFGAHSGNTIYF.

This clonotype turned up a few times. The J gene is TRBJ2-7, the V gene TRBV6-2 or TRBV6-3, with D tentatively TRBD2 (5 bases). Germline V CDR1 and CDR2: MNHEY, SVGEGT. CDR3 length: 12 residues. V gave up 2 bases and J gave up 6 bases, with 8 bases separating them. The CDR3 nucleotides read TGTGCCAGCAGTTACAGCGGCCTCGAGCAGTACTTC. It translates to CASSYSGLEQYF.

In DNA form, the CDR3 reads TGTGCCAGCAGTTTCCAGGAGCCTCAACTGGCAACTAATGAAAAACTGTTTTTT. It specifies CASSFQEPQLATNEKLFF. The rearrangement links TRBV28 to TRBJ1-4; D gene uncertain. This CDR3 comprises 18 residues. Germline lookup yields CDR1 MDHEN and CDR2 SYDVKM. The ends were cut back, 3 bases at V and 0 bases at J, with 17 bases in the middle.

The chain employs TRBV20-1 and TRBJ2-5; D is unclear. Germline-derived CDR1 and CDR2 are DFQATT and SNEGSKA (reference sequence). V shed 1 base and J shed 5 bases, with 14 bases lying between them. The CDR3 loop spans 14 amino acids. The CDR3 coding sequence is TGCAGTGCTAGAGGGCGATCCCCCGGGGAGACCCAGTACTTC. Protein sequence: CSARGRSPGETQYF.

CDR3 bases: TGTGCCAGCAGCTTGGGGGCAGGGGCAAGCAATCAGCCCCAGCATTTT. This gives the protein CASSLGAGASNQPQHF. The genes are TRBV5-5 and TRBJ1-5; a weak D match, TRBD1 (6 bases). Trimming took off 0 bases at V and 1 base at J, with 11 bases between the two ends. Germline V gene lookup returns CDR1 SGHKS and CDR2 YYEKEE (reference sequence). This CDR3 comprises 16 residues.

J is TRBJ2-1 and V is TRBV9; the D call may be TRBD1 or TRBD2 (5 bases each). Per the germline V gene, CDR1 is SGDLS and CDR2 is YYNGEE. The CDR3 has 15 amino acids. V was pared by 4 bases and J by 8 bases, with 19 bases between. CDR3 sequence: CASSLSGNLGDEQFF. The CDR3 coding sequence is TGTGCCAGCAGCCTATCCGGGAACTTGGGGGATGAGCAGTTCTTC.

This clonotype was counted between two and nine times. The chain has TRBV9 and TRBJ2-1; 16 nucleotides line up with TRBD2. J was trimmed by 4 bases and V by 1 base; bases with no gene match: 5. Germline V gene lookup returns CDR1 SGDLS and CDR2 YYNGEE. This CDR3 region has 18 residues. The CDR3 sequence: CASSVYSGLAGGYNEQFF. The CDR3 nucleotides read TGTGCCAGCAGCGTATACTCGGGACTAGCGGGGGGGTACAATGAGCAGTTCTTC.

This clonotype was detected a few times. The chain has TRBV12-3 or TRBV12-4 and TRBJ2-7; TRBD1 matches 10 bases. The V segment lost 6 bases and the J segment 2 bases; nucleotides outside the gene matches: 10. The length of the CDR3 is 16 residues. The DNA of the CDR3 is TGTGCCAGCAGCCCACCCCGGGACAGGGGTCCCTACGAGCAGTACTTC. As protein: CASSPPRDRGPYEQYF.

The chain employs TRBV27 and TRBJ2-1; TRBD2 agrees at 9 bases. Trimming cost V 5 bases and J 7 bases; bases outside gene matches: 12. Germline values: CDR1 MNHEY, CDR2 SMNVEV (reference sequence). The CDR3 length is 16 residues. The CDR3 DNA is TGTGCCAGCAGTCCCCCTTTAGGGCTAGCGGGAAATGAGCAGTTCTTC. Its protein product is CASSPPLGLAGNEQFF.

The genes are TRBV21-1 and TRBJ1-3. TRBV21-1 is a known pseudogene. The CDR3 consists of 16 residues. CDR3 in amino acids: CASSTLGVNSGNTIYF. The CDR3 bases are TGTGCCAGCAGCACATTGGGAGTGAACTCTGGAAACACCATATATTTT.

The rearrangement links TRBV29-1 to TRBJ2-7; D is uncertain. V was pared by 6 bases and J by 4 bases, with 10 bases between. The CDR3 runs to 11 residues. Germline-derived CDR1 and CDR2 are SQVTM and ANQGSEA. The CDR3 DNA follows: TGCAGCGTGGCGTCAGCTTACGAGCAGTACTTC. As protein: CSVASAYEQYF.

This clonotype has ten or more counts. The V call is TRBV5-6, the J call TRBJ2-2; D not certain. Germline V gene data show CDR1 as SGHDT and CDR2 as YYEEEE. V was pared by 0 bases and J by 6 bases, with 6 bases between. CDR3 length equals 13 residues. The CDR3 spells CASSLAASGELFF. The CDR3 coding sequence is TGTGCCAGCAGCTTGGCTGCCTCCGGGGAGCTGTTTTTT. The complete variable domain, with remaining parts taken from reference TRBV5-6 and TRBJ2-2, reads DAGVTQSPTHLIKTRGQQVTLRCSPKSGHDTVSWYQQALGQGPQFIFQYYEEEERQRGNFPDRFSGHQFPNYSSELNVNALLLGDSALYLCASSLAASGELFFGEGSRLTVL.

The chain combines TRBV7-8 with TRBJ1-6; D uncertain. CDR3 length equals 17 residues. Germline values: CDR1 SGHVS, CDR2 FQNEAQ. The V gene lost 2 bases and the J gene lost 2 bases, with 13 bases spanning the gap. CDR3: CASSLRASGAYNSPLHF. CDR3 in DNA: TGTGCCAGCAGCTTAAGGGCTTCCGGGGCCTATAATTCACCCCTCCACTTT. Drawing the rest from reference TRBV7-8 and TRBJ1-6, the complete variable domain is GAGVSQSPRYKVAKRGQDVALRCDPISGHVSLFWYQQALGQGPEFLTYFQNEAQLDKSGLPSDRFFAERPEGSVSTLKIQRTQQEDSAVYLCASSLRASGAYNSPLHFGNGTRLTVT.

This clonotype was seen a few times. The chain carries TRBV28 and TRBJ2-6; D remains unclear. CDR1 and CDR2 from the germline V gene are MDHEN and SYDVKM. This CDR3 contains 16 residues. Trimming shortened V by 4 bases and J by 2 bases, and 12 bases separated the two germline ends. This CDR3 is CASSSPRPPGANVLTF. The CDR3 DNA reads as TGTGCCAGCAGTTCCCCTAGGCCGCCTGGGGCCAACGTCCTGACTTTC. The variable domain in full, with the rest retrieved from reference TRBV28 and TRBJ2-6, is DVKVTQSSRYLVKRTGEKVFLECVQDMDHENMFWYRQDPGLGLRLIYFSYDVKMKEKGDIPEGYSVSREKKERFSLILESASTNQTSMYLCASSSPRPPGANVLTFGAGSRLTVL.

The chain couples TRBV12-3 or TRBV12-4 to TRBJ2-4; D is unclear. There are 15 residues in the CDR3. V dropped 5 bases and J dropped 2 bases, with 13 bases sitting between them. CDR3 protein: CASSLVQPPKNIQYF. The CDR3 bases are TGTGCCAGCAGTCTAGTCCAACCCCCCAAAAACATTCAGTACTTC.

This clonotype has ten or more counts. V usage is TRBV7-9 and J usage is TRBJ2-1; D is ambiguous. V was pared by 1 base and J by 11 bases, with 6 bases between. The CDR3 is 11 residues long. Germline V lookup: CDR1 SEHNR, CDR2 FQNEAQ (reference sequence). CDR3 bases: TGTGCCAGCAGCTTAGAACTACAGCAGTTCTTC. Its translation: CASSLELQQFF.

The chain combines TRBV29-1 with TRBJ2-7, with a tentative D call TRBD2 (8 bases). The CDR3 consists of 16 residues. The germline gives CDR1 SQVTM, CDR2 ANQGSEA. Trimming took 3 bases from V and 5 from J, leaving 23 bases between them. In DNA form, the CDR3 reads TGCAGCGTTGATAAGACAGGGACGGGAGGGAGTCACGAGCAGTACTTC. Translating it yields CSVDKTGTGGSHEQYF.